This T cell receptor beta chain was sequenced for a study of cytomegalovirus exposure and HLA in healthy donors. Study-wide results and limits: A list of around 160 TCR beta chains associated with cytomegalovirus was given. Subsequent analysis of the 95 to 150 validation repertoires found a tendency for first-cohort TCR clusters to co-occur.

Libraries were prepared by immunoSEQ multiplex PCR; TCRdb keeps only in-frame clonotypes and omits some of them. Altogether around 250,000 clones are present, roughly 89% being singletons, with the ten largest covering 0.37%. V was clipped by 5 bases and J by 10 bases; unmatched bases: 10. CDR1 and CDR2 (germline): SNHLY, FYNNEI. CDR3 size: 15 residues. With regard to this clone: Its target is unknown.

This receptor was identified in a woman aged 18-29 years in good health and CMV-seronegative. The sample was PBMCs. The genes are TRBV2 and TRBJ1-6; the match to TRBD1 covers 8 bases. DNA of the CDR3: TGTGCCAGCAGTCGGACAGGGAGGGGGTGGTCACCCCTCCACTTT. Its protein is CASSRTGRGWSPLHF.